Listed below are T cell receptor beta chains from one sample, sequenced in a study of a mutant IDH1 vaccine in newly diagnosed glioma. Some clones are missing from TCRdb's copy, which holds only in-frame ones; the method was immunoSEQ multiplex PCR. The repertoire holds approximately 64,000 clones, with 65% to 85% as singletons. Their antigens remain unidentified. The sample in question was PBMCs, obtained from a glioma patient whose treatment included an IDH1 peptide vaccine. Source of these receptors: a woman aged 45-65 years with glioma. CDR3s include the opening cysteine and the closing phenylalanine or tryptophan. Fields, in order: V gene, D gene, clone size, J gene, CDR3 protein, CDR3 DNA. The D gene is left open where the match is weak. Not all rows give a size; the values are once, few, many and, for expanded clones, a class.

V gene: TRBV6-1
D gene: -
clone size: -
J gene: TRBJ1-5
CDR3 protein: CASSVQTARNQPQHF
CDR3 DNA: TGTGCCAGCAGTGTGCAAACGGCCCGCAATCAGCCCCAGCATTTT

V gene: TRBV19
D gene: -
clone size: -
J gene: TRBJ1-5
CDR3 protein: CASRGRQIPPQPQHF
CDR3 DNA: TGTGCCAGTAGAGGAAGACAAATCCCCCCTCAGCCCCAGCATTTT

V gene: TRBV6-5
D gene: TRBD2
clone size: -
J gene: TRBJ2-1
CDR3 protein: CASSQTSGGQTEQFF
CDR3 DNA: TGTGCCAGCAGTCAAACTAGCGGGGGACAGACTGAGCAGTTCTTC

V gene: TRBV30
D gene: -
clone size: -
J gene: TRBJ1-3
CDR3 protein: CAWSTGNTIYF
CDR3 DNA: TGTGCCTGGAGTACTGGAAACACCATATATTTT

V gene: TRBV5-6
D gene: -
clone size: -
J gene: TRBJ2-7
CDR3 protein: CASSLVSYEQYF
CDR3 DNA: TGTGCCAGCAGCCTGGTATCCTACGAGCAGTACTTC

V gene: TRBV19
D gene: -
clone size: -
J gene: TRBJ1-1
CDR3 protein: CASSIPPKGLNTEAFF
CDR3 DNA: TGTGCCAGTAGTATCCCACCGAAGGGGTTGAACACTGAAGCTTTCTTT

V gene: TRBV5-1
D gene: -
clone size: -
J gene: TRBJ2-3
CDR3 protein: CASSLEYSRDTQYF
CDR3 DNA: TGCGCCAGCAGTCTAGAATACTCGCGCGATACGCAGTATTTT

V gene: TRBV27
D gene: -
clone size: -
J gene: TRBJ1-1
CDR3 protein: CASSLQGDTEAFF
CDR3 DNA: TGTGCCAGCAGTTTACAGGGTGACACTGAAGCTTTCTTT

V gene: TRBV6-5
D gene: -
clone size: -
J gene: TRBJ1-5
CDR3 protein: CASSSGFSISQPQHF
CDR3 DNA: TGTGCCAGCAGCTCCGGGTTTAGCATCAGTCAGCCCCAGCATTTT

V gene: TRBV5-1
D gene: -
clone size: -
J gene: TRBJ1-1
CDR3 protein: CASSRGGGYTEAFF
CDR3 DNA: TGCGCCAGCAGCCGGGGAGGGGGATACACTGAAGCTTTCTTT

V gene: TRBV7-2
D gene: -
clone size: -
J gene: TRBJ1-3
CDR3 protein: CASSLGVNTIYF
CDR3 DNA: TGTGCCAGCAGCTTAGGGGTGAACACCATATATTTT

V gene: TRBV11-2
D gene: -
clone size: once
J gene: TRBJ2-7
CDR3 protein: CASSLLEAGRYEQYF
CDR3 DNA: TGTGCCAGCAGCTTATTAGAGGCAGGGCGCTACGAGCAGTACTTC

V gene: TRBV5-5
D gene: -
clone size: -
J gene: TRBJ1-2
CDR3 protein: CASSLAGAGNYGYTF
CDR3 DNA: TGTGCCAGCAGCTTGGCCGGGGCAGGGAACTATGGCTACACCTTC

V gene: TRBV10-3
D gene: -
clone size: -
J gene: TRBJ2-6
CDR3 protein: CAISSGNPGANVLTF
CDR3 DNA: TGTGCCATCAGCTCAGGGAATCCCGGGGCCAACGTCCTGACTTTC

V gene: TRBV11-2
D gene: -
clone size: -
J gene: TRBJ1-1
CDR3 protein: CASSSLRDEAFF
CDR3 DNA: TGTGCCAGCAGCTCCCTGAGGGACGAAGCTTTCTTT

V gene: TRBV7-2
D gene: TRBD1
clone size: -
J gene: TRBJ1-1
CDR3 protein: CASSRPGDRSMNTEAFF
CDR3 DNA: TGTGCCAGCAGCCGCCCAGGGGACAGGAGCATGAACACTGAAGCTTTCTTT

V gene: TRBV2
D gene: TRBD1
clone size: -
J gene: TRBJ2-2
CDR3 protein: CASSEADRDRGTGELFF
CDR3 DNA: TGTGCCAGCAGTGAAGCTGACCGGGACAGGGGCACCGGGGAGCTGTTTTTT

V gene: TRBV10-3
D gene: TRBD2
clone size: -
J gene: TRBJ2-5
CDR3 protein: CAIRTTVGGFQETQYF
CDR3 DNA: TGTGCCATCAGGACCACGGTCGGGGGGTTCCAAGAGACCCAGTACTTC

V gene: TRBV6-6
D gene: -
clone size: -
J gene: TRBJ1-3
CDR3 protein: CASTSTLAPVGTIYF
CDR3 DNA: TGTGCCAGCACCTCCACCCTTGCCCCGGTGGGCACCATATATTTT

V gene: TRBV15
D gene: -
clone size: -
J gene: TRBJ1-5
CDR3 protein: CATSGGKFGNQPQHF
CDR3 DNA: TGTGCCACCAGCGGAGGGAAGTTCGGCAATCAGCCCCAGCATTTT

V gene: TRBV5-1
D gene: TRBD1
clone size: -
J gene: TRBJ2-6
CDR3 protein: CASSLGGRTGAGANVLTF
CDR3 DNA: TGCGCCAGCAGCCTGGGGGGGAGGACAGGGGCCGGGGCCAACGTCCTGACTTTC

V gene: TRBV18
D gene: -
clone size: few
J gene: TRBJ2-4
CDR3 protein: CASSPSHGKNIQYF
CDR3 DNA: TGTGCCAGCTCACCAAGTCACGGGAAAAACATTCAGTACTTC

V gene: TRBV28
D gene: -
clone size: -
J gene: TRBJ1-2
CDR3 protein: CASSSVFNGANYGYTF
CDR3 DNA: TGTGCCAGCAGTTCCGTGTTTAATGGGGCTAACTATGGCTACACCTTC

V gene: TRBV5-1
D gene: TRBD1
clone size: -
J gene: TRBJ2-7
CDR3 protein: CASSSPGGVENEQYF
CDR3 DNA: TGCGCCAGCAGTTCTCCAGGGGGCGTAGAAAACGAGCAGTACTTC

V gene: TRBV9
D gene: -
clone size: -
J gene: TRBJ1-2
CDR3 protein: CASSVGGSGYTF
CDR3 DNA: TGTGCCAGCAGCGTAGGAGGCAGTGGCTACACCTTC

V gene: TRBV27
D gene: TRBD1
clone size: -
J gene: TRBJ2-3
CDR3 protein: CASSLGTGTPRSTDTQYF
CDR3 DNA: TGTGCCAGCAGTTTAGGGACAGGGACCCCACGAAGCACAGATACGCAGTATTTT

V gene: TRBV9
D gene: -
clone size: few
J gene: TRBJ1-1
CDR3 protein: CASSVEQGATEAFF
CDR3 DNA: TGTGCCAGCAGCGTCGAACAGGGTGCGACTGAAGCTTTCTTT

V gene: TRBV2
D gene: -
clone size: -
J gene: TRBJ1-1
CDR3 protein: CASSSGMGAHARSLNSWEAFF
CDR3 DNA: TGTGCCAGCAGCAGTGGTATGGGGGCCCACGCAAGGAGTTTGAATTCTTGGGAAGCTTTCTTT

V gene: TRBV19
D gene: -
clone size: once
J gene: TRBJ1-1
CDR3 protein: CASSIGRGRTNTEAFF
CDR3 DNA: TGTGCCAGTAGTATCGGTAGGGGTCGGACGAACACTGAAGCTTTCTTT